The rows below give T cell receptor beta chains drawn from one sample of a study of human T cells and chemical hapten exposure. TCRdb re-analysed the RACE reads in MiXCR, keeping a single row per CDR3 protein. This table holds 100,000 to 150,000 distinct CDR3 sequences, approximately 10% found once. The sample taken for sequencing was whole blood. Every receptor here comes from a male donor in good health. Some clones in this sample may be carry-over from other donors' samples. Both conserved end residues are trimmed from each CDR3. Some rows mark clone size as missing; the rest say once, few, many or name a class of expanded clone.

V: TRBV4-3; size: -; J: TRBJ1-6; CDR3: ASSQDRGEMSPLH
V: TRBV19; size: few; J: TRBJ2-1; CDR3: ASSRSQLSEQF
V: TRBV7-9; size: many; J: TRBJ2-7; CDR3: ASSLRPFPDEQY
V: TRBV6-1; size: many; J: TRBJ2-5; CDR3: ASRPMTGQETQY
V: TRBV6-5; size: -; J: TRBJ2-7; CDR3: ASSEGRQGTSYEQY
V: TRBV12-3/TRBV12-4; size: many; J: TRBJ2-5; CDR3: ASSFQGRPNQETQY
V: TRBV3-1; size: -; J: TRBJ2-1; CDR3: ASSQRKTGEVGGNEQF
V: TRBV4-1; size: many; J: TRBJ2-1; CDR3: ASSDRLSGTYNEQF
V: TRBV4-2; size: many; J: TRBJ2-2; CDR3: ASSPGGSNTGELF
V: TRBV12-3/TRBV12-4; size: -; J: TRBJ1-6; CDR3: ASSGQGSSPLH
V: TRBV10-3; size: -; J: TRBJ2-7; CDR3: ATSERPGAVAYEQY
V: TRBV5-8; size: few; J: TRBJ1-6; CDR3: ASSTRMSSYNSPLH
V: TRBV5-1; size: -; J: TRBJ2-7; CDR3: ASSFSPGGPYYEQY
V: TRBV7-8; size: many; J: TRBJ1-1; CDR3: ASSLAVRDRGENTEAF
V: TRBV6-1; size: few; J: TRBJ2-3; CDR3: ASPPRAGGGTDTQY
V: TRBV12-3/TRBV12-4; size: many; J: TRBJ1-5; CDR3: ASRASGAAGNQPQH
V: TRBV7-9; size: many; J: TRBJ2-7; CDR3: ASSSGTGTYEQY
V: TRBV7-9; size: few; J: TRBJ1-1; CDR3: ASSLDGTVNTEAF
V: TRBV27; size: many; J: TRBJ1-5; CDR3: ASSQGYNQPQH
V: TRBV5-4; size: many; J: TRBJ2-1; CDR3: ASSTSGLSSYNEQF
V: TRBV6-2/TRBV6-3; size: few; J: TRBJ1-1; CDR3: ASSYDLGSAGAEAF
V: TRBV7-2; size: few; J: TRBJ2-1; CDR3: ASSLMALAGSYNEQF
V: TRBV12-3/TRBV12-4; size: -; J: TRBJ2-1; CDR3: ASSFPTLSEQF
V: TRBV5-1; size: -; J: TRBJ1-1; CDR3: ASSVDKASEAF
V: TRBV4-3; size: few; J: TRBJ2-1; CDR3: ASSRTLGNYRGNEQF
V: TRBV27; size: few; J: TRBJ1-5; CDR3: ASSLGFNQPQH
V: TRBV5-1; size: few; J: TRBJ2-7; CDR3: ASSSEGETDPVYEQY
V: TRBV12-3/TRBV12-4; size: many; J: TRBJ2-3; CDR3: ASSFSTRNTQY
V: TRBV12-3/TRBV12-4; size: -; J: TRBJ1-5; CDR3: ASSSNRDSNQPQH
V: TRBV4-3; size: many; J: TRBJ2-1; CDR3: ASSQNLDSNEQF
V: TRBV21-1; size: few; J: TRBJ2-3; CDR3: ASSRGDPGNTDTQY
V: TRBV10-2; size: few; J: TRBJ2-7; CDR3: ASRTSGPLYEQY
V: TRBV10-1; size: many; J: TRBJ2-7; CDR3: ASSESRTVVSPGEQY
V: TRBV5-1; size: -; J: TRBJ1-1; CDR3: ASSFGAEAF
V: TRBV5-1; size: few; J: TRBJ2-3; CDR3: ASSSGTSTDTQY
V: TRBV5-6; size: -; J: TRBJ2-7; CDR3: ASSSGPTSSYEQY